The 9 T cell receptor beta chains presented below share a single source sample, sequenced in a study of regulatory T cells in long-lasting Graves disease. Arm-PCR of CDR3 regions with iRepertoire HTBI primers generated TCR beta libraries. TCRdb passed the multiplex PCR reads through MiXCR, listing each CDR3 protein once. The sample includes roughly 400,000 distinct CDR3 sequences, approximately 16% seen only once; the top ten take under 9%. Documented time point: newly diagnosed GD, antithyroid drugs for less than 3 months. PBMC-extracted RNA yielded the TCR library. The sample was also linked to a second study, of T cells in Graves' hyperthyroidism and ophthalmopathy.

Specimen: peripheral blood mononuclear cells (PBMCs), collected at new diagnosis, from a patient treated with antithyroid drugs. All receptors derive from a woman between 40 and 50 years old with Graves disease.

A remark on this clonotype: This is likely an artifact of a read error, given a far larger clone one base away. This rearrangement joins TRBV11-3 to TRBJ2-4, with 8 bases matching TRBD2. Germline V gene lookup returns CDR1 SGHNT and CDR2 YENEEA. This CDR3 is 13 amino acids long. CDR3 in amino acids: CASSSAGGMEQVF. CDR3 DNA sequence: TGTGCCAGCAGCTCCGCGGGGGGTATGGAGCAGGTCTTC. The whole variable domain, remainder taken from reference TRBV11-3 and TRBJ2-4, is EAGVVQSPRYKIIEKKQPVAFWCNPISGHNTLYWYLQNLGQGPELLIRYENEEAVDDSQLPKDRFSAERLKGVDSTLKIQPAELGDSAVYLCASSSAGGMEQVFGAGTRLSVL.

The chain recombines TRBV27 with TRBJ2-7, with D perhaps TRBD2 (5 bases). Germline loops: CDR1 MNHEY, CDR2 SMNVEV (reference sequence). Trimming removed 5 bases at V and 3 bases at J, with 17 bases between. This CDR3 is built from 15 residues. The CDR3 protein is CASSPTRAVDYEQYF. The CDR3 DNA sequence: TGTGCCAGCAGTCCAACGCGGGCAGTGGACTACGAGCAGTACTTC.

This chain uses TRBV18 with TRBJ2-7; TRBD1 is a possible D gene (6 bases). The V and J ends lost 1 base and 3 bases respectively, with 10 bases between them. CDR3 length: 14 residues. Germline CDR1 and CDR2: KGHSH and LQKENI. Here the CDR3 reads CASSPQDSHYEQYF. The CDR3, as DNA: TGTGCCAGCTCACCACAGGACAGCCACTACGAGCAGTACTTC.

The gene calls are TRBV10-2 and TRBJ2-1; no firm D call. Trimming left V 8 bases short and J 2 bases short, with 10 bases between. The germline V gene has CDR1 WSHSY and CDR2 SAAADI. The length of the CDR3 is 13 residues. CDR3 in DNA: TGCGCCAGCCAGAATCTAGCCTACAATGAGCAGTTCTTC. It yields the protein CASQNLAYNEQFF.

About this clonotype: A read error is likely, as this CDR3 ends without the conserved phenylalanine or tryptophan. V and J are TRBV28 and TRBJ2-1; D uncertain. The CDR3 spans 11 residues. Germline assignment: CDR1 MDHEN and CDR2 SYDVKM. Deletions cut 3 bases from V and 6 bases from J, with 3 bases between. The CDR3 sequence is CASSLGNEQFS. The CDR3 DNA reads as TGTGCCAGCAGTTTGGGCAATGAGCAGTTCTCC.

This clonotype was seen repeatedly, ten times or more. V is TRBV27 and J is TRBJ1-1; 7 bases fit TRBD1. The CDR3 runs to 15 residues. Germline loops: CDR1 MNHEY, CDR2 SMNVEV (reference sequence). Germline trimming cut 0 bases from V and 3 bases from J; bases unmatched to any gene: 4. The chain's CDR3 is CASSLSPGGYTEAFF. CDR3 in DNA: TGTGCCAGCAGTTTATCGCCAGGGGGATACACTGAAGCTTTCTTT.

This clonotype has just a few counts. CDR3 loop: CASSQEGTVSTNEKLFF. The CDR3, as DNA: TGTGCCAGCAGCCAAGAAGGGACGGTTTCAACTAATGAAAAACTGTTTTTT. The chain combines TRBV4-2 with TRBJ1-4; TRBD1 is a possible D gene (5 bases). The CDR3 covers 17 residues. Germline V gene data show CDR1 as LGHNA and CDR2 as YNFKEQ. Deletions cut 0 bases from V and 0 bases from J, with 11 bases between.

This clonotype was seen ten or more times. V usage is TRBV7-8 and J usage is TRBJ2-1; 9 bases fit TRBD2. CDR1 SGHVS and CDR2 FQNEAQ come from the germline V gene. The CDR3 totals 16 residues. The V segment lost 0 bases and the J segment 7 bases; nucleotides outside the gene matches: 7. CDR3: CASSLASGSMGNEQFF. CDR3 sequence (DNA): TGTGCCAGCAGCTTAGCTAGCGGGAGTATGGGTAATGAGCAGTTCTTC.

This clonotype was recorded many times. The chain employs TRBV20-1 and TRBJ2-7, with D hard to call. CDR3 length: 14 residues. Germline-derived CDR1 and CDR2 are DFQATT and SNEGSKA (reference sequence). V lost 3 bases and J lost 0, with 12 bases in between. In nucleotides, the CDR3 is TGCAGTGCTAGGGACCCACAGAGCTCCTACGAGCAGTACTTC. Translated: CSARDPQSSYEQYF.